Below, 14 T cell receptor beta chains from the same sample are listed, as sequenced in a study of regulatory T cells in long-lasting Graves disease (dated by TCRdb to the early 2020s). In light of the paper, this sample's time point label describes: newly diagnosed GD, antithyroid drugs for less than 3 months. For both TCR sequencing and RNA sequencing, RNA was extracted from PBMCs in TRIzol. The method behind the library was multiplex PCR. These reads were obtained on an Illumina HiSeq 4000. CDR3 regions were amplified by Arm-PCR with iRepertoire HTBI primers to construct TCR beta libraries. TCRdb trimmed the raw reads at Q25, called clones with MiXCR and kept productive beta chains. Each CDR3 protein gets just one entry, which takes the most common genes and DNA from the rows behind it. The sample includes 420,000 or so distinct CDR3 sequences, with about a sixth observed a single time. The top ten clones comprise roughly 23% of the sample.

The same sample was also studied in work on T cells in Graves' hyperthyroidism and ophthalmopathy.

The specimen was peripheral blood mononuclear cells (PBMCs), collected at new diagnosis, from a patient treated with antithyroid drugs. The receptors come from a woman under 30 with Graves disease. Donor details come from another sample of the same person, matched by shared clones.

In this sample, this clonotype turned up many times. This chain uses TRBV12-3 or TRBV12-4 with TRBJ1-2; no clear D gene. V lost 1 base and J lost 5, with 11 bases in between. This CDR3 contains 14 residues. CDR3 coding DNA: TGTGCCAGCAGTTTAGGGATCCTAGGGTATGGCTACACCTTC. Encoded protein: CASSLGILGYGYTF.

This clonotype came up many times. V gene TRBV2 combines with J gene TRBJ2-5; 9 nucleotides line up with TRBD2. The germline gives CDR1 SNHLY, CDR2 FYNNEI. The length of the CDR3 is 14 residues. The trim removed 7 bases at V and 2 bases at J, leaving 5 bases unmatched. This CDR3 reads CASKLAGAQETQYF. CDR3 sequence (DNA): TGTGCCAGCAAACTAGCGGGCGCACAAGAGACCCAGTACTTC.

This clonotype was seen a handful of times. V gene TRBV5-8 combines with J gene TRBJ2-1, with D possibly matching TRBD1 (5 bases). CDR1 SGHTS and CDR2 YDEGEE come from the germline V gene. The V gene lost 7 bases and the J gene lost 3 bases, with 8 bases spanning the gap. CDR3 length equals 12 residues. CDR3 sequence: CASGRVYNEQFF. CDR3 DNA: TGTGCCAGCGGCAGGGTCTACAATGAGCAGTTCTTC.

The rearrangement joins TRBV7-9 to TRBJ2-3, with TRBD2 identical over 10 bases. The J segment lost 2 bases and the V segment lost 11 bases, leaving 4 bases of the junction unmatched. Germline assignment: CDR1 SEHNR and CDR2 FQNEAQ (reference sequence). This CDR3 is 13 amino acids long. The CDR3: CALGLAATDTQYF. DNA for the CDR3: TGTGCCCTAGGACTAGCGGCCACAGATACGCAGTATTTT.

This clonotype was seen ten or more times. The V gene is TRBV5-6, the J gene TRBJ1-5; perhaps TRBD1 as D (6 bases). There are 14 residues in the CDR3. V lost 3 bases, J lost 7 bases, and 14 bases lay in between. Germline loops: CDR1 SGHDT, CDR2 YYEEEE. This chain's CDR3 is CASSSGGVTQPQHF. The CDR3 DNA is TGTGCCAGCAGCTCGGGGGGCGTTACGCAGCCCCAGCATTTT.

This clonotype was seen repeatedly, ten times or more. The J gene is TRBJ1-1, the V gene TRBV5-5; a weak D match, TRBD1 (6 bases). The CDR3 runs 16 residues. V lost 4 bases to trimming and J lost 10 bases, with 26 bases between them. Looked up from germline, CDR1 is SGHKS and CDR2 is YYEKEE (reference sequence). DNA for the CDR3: TGTGCCAGCAGCCAACCTAACAGGGACACCATTTGGAGAGCTTTCTTT. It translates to CASSQPNRDTIWRAFF. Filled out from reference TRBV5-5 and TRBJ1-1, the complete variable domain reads DAGVTQSPTHLIKTRGQQVTLRCSPISGHKSVSWYQQVLGQGPQFIFQYYEKEERGRGNFPDRFSARQFPNYSSELNVNALLLGDSALYLCASSQPNRDTIWRAFFGQGTRLTVV.

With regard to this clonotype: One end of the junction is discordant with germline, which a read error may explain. The CDR3 DNA sequence: TGTACCAGCAGTTACTCGGACAGGGAAAAACAGCAGTACTTC. Translated: CTSSYSDREKQQYF. The J gene is TRBJ2-7, the V gene TRBV6-5, with TRBD1 matching over 8 bases. The CDR3 has 14 residues. Germline CDR1 reads MNHEY; CDR2 reads SVGAGI.

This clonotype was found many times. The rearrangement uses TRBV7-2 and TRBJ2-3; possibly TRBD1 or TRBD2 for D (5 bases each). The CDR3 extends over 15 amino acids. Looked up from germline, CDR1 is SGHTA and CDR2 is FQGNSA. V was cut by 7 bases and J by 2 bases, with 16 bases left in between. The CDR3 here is CASTNSGPITDTQYF. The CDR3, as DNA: TGTGCCAGCACCAATTCGGGACCTATCACAGATACGCAGTATTTT. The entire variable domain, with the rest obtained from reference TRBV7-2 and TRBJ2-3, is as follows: GAGVSQSPSNKVTEKGKDVELRCDPISGHTALYWYRQSLGQGLEFLIYFQGNSAPDKSGLPSDRFSAERTGGSVSTLTIQRTQQEDSAVYLCASTNSGPITDTQYFGPGTRLTVL.

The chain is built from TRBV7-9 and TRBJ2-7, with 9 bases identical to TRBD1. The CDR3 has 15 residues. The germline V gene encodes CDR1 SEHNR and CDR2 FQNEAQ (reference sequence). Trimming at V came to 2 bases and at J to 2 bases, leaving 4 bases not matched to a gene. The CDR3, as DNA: TGTGCCAGCAGCTTATTAAGGGACAGGGCCTACGAGCAGTACTTC. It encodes CASSLLRDRAYEQYF. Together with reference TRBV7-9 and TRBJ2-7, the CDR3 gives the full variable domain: DTGVSQNPRHKITKRGQNVTFRCDPISEHNRLYWYRQTLGQGPEFLTYFQNEAQLEKSRLLSDRFSAERPKGSFSTLEIQRTEQGDSAMYLCASSLLRDRAYEQYFGPGTRLTVT.

CDR3 loop: CASSVGGYETQYF. The CDR3 nucleotides read TGTGCCAGCAGCGTAGGTGGGTACGAGACCCAGTACTTC. The genes are TRBV9 and TRBJ2-5, with D uncertain. Looked up from germline, CDR1 is SGDLS and CDR2 is YYNGEE. The CDR3 covers 13 residues. Trimming cost V 0 bases and J 5 bases, with 8 bases left between them.

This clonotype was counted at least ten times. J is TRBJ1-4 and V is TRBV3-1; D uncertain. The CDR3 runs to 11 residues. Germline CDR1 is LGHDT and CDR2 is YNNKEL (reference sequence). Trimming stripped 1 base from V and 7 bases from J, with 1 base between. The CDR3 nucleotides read TGTGCCAGCAGCCAAGTTGAAAAACTGTTTTTT. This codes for CASSQVEKLFF.

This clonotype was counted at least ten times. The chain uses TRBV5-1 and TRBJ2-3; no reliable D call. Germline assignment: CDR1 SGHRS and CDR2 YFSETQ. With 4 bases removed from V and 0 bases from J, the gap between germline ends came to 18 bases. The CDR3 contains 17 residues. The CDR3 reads CASSQDGSLASTDTQYF. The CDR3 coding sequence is TGCGCCAGCAGCCAGGACGGAAGCCTTGCTAGCACAGATACGCAGTATTTT.

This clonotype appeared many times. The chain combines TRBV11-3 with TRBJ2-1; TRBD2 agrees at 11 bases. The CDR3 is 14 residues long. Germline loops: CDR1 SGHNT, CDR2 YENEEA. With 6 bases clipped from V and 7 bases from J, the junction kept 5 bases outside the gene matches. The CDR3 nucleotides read TGTGCCAGCAGGGCCGGGACTAGCGGTAATGAGCAGTTCTTC. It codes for CASRAGTSGNEQFF. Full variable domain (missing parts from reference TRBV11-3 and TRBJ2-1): EAGVVQSPRYKIIEKKQPVAFWCNPISGHNTLYWYLQNLGQGPELLIRYENEEAVDDSQLPKDRFSAERLKGVDSTLKIQPAELGDSAVYLCASRAGTSGNEQFFGPGTRLTVL.

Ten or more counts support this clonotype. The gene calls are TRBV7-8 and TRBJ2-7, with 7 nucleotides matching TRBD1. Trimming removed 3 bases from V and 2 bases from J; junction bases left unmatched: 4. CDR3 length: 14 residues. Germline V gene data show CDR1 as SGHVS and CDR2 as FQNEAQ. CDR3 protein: CASSFGQAPYEQYF. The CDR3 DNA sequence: TGTGCCAGCAGCTTTGGACAGGCACCCTACGAGCAGTACTTC.